These T cell receptor beta chains were read from a single sample in a study of Ad26.COV2.S vaccination and SARS-CoV-2 variants. Assay used: immunoSEQ multiplex PCR; TCRdb lists only in-frame clones, some missing. Of 350,000 to 500,000 clones in the sample, roughly 90% were seen once. The sample consisted of peripheral blood, taken in a trial of Ad26.COV2.S vaccine versus placebo. Receptors were obtained from a person between 18 and 65 years old who received the Ad26.COV2.S COVID-19 vaccine or a placebo. Each CDR3 is given with its conserved first and last residue. The order of the fields is J gene, D gene, clone size, V gene, CDR3 DNA, CDR3 protein. A D gene is named only where the DNA matches it firmly. Not all rows give a size; the values are once, few, many and, for expanded clones, a class.

J: TRBJ1-1
D: -
size: -
V: TRBV28
DNA: TGTGCCAGCAGGGGAGCGTGGGGGGACACTGAAGCTTTCTTT
CDR3: CASRGAWGDTEAFF

J: TRBJ1-4
D: -
size: -
V: TRBV30
DNA: TGTGCCTGGAGTGTAACGGGGTACGAAAAACTGTTTTTT
CDR3: CAWSVTGYEKLFF

J: TRBJ1-2
D: -
size: few
V: TRBV4-3
DNA: TGCGCCAGCAGCCGCGGAGGGGCTTCAGGTGGCTACACCTTC
CDR3: CASSRGGASGGYTF

J: TRBJ2-3
D: -
size: -
V: TRBV30
DNA: TGTGCCTGGATGAAGGTTGAAGATACGCAGTATTTT
CDR3: CAWMKVEDTQYF

J: TRBJ2-1
D: -
size: -
V: TRBV19
DNA: TGTGCCACCCGTTTGCGCGGCAATGAGCAGTTCTTC
CDR3: CATRLRGNEQFF

J: TRBJ2-5
D: TRBD1
size: -
V: TRBV29-1
DNA: TGCAGCGCCCCGGGACAGGGGGAGTCGGAGACCCAGTACTTC
CDR3: CSAPGQGESETQYF

J: TRBJ2-3
D: TRBD1
size: -
V: TRBV4-3
DNA: TGCGCCAGCAGCCAAGATTACAGGGGGGCGGATACGCAGTATTTT
CDR3: CASSQDYRGADTQYF

J: TRBJ2-5
D: TRBD2
size: -
V: TRBV28
DNA: TGTGCCAGCAGCATTACTAGCGGGGATGGTAAGGCCCAGTACTTC
CDR3: CASSITSGDGKAQYF

J: TRBJ2-1
D: -
size: -
V: TRBV9
DNA: TGTGCCAGCAGCGCCCCCGCGGGAAATGAGCAGTTCTTC
CDR3: CASSAPAGNEQFF

J: TRBJ2-7
D: -
size: -
V: TRBV3-1/TRBV3-2
DNA: TGTGCCAGCAGCCAAGATTCCTCCTACGAGCAGTACTTC
CDR3: CASSQDSSYEQYF

J: TRBJ1-5
D: -
size: -
V: TRBV9
DNA: TGTGCCAGCAGCGTAGTCAGGACTGGGGGCAATCAGCCCCAGCATTTT
CDR3: CASSVVRTGGNQPQHF

J: TRBJ2-2
D: TRBD1
size: -
V: TRBV10-3
DNA: TGTGCCATCAGTGAGGGACAGGGGGCGCGCACCGGGGAGCTGTTTTTT
CDR3: CAISEGQGARTGELFF

J: TRBJ2-3
D: TRBD2
size: -
V: TRBV6-5
DNA: TGTGCCAGCAGTTACTCGGGGGGGAGTACGCAGTATTTT
CDR3: CASSYSGGSTQYF

J: TRBJ1-2
D: TRBD1
size: -
V: TRBV7-9
DNA: TGTGCCAGCAGGCCAGGACAGGGGCATGGCTACACCTTC
CDR3: CASRPGQGHGYTF

J: TRBJ1-2
D: -
size: -
V: TRBV7-3
DNA: TGTGCCAGCAGCCCCGGCCCTTCTAACTATGGCTACACCTTC
CDR3: CASSPGPSNYGYTF

J: TRBJ1-5
D: -
size: -
V: TRBV9
DNA: TGTGCCAGCAGCACCGCTGGGGGACTCAATCAGCCCCAGCATTTT
CDR3: CASSTAGGLNQPQHF

J: TRBJ2-3
D: TRBD1
size: -
V: TRBV2
DNA: TGTGCCAGCAACCAAGGACAGGGTTATGATGATACGCAGTATTTT
CDR3: CASNQGQGYDDTQYF

J: TRBJ2-7
D: -
size: -
V: TRBV4-1
DNA: TGCGCCAGCAGCCATTCTTTCGGCTACGAGCAGTACTTC
CDR3: CASSHSFGYEQYF

J: TRBJ2-3
D: -
size: -
V: TRBV5-1
DNA: TGCGCCAGCAGCTTCGAAGGAGGGGTTGGGGTTCCAGATACGCAGTATTTT
CDR3: CASSFEGGVGVPDTQYF

J: TRBJ1-3
D: -
size: -
V: TRBV5-4
DNA: TGTGCCAGCAGCTTGGTGGGGTCTGGAAACACCATATATTTT
CDR3: CASSLVGSGNTIYF

J: TRBJ1-3
D: -
size: -
V: TRBV7-8
DNA: TGTGCCAGCAGCTCGACAGGCCTCTCTGGAAACACCATATATTTT
CDR3: CASSSTGLSGNTIYF

J: TRBJ1-4
D: -
size: -
V: TRBV10-3
DNA: TGTGCCATCAGTGCAGGTTTTGAAAAACTGTTTTTT
CDR3: CAISAGFEKLFF

J: TRBJ2-7
D: -
size: -
V: TRBV9
DNA: TGTGCCAGCAGCGCCGCTGGAGGGTCTCCCTACGAGCAGTACTTC
CDR3: CASSAAGGSPYEQYF

J: TRBJ1-3
D: TRBD1
size: -
V: TRBV6-5
DNA: TGTGCCAGCAGTTACGGTCAGGGGGCGACCATATATTTT
CDR3: CASSYGQGATIYF

J: TRBJ1-1
D: -
size: -
V: TRBV5-8
DNA: TGTGCCAGCAGCTTCTACAGAGAAGCTTTCTTT
CDR3: CASSFYREAFF

J: TRBJ1-4
D: -
size: -
V: TRBV19
DNA: TGTGCCAGTAGTGTTCGCGGGACACAGATTGAAAAACTGTTTTTT
CDR3: CASSVRGTQIEKLFF

J: TRBJ1-1
D: TRBD1
size: -
V: TRBV18
DNA: TGTGCCAGCTCACTCCAGGGGGACGCTGAAGCTTTCTTT
CDR3: CASSLQGDAEAFF

J: TRBJ2-7
D: TRBD1
size: -
V: TRBV11-3
DNA: TGTGCCAGCCCAGGGGGCTGGGGACCCTACGAGCAGTACTTC
CDR3: CASPGGWGPYEQYF

J: TRBJ2-7
D: -
size: -
V: TRBV11-2
DNA: TGTGCCAGCAGCTTAGAATGGGGGGCGCAACACGAGCAGTACTTC
CDR3: CASSLEWGAQHEQYF

J: TRBJ1-6
D: TRBD1
size: -
V: TRBV5-6
DNA: TGTGCCAGCAGCTCGGACAGGGGATATTCACCCCTCCACTTT
CDR3: CASSSDRGYSPLHF

J: TRBJ2-3
D: -
size: few
V: TRBV10-3
DNA: TGTGCCATCAGTGGGAGCGTAGCTACGCAGTATTTT
CDR3: CAISGSVATQYF